This T cell receptor (beta chain) stems from a study of T cell changes during pregnancy in multiple sclerosis. Measured with immunoSEQ multiplex PCR; TCRdb has only the in-frame clones, and not every one. The sample shows fewer than 40,000 clones, roughly 91% of them seen only once. This CDR3 is 12 amino acids long. Trimming took 8 bases from V and 6 from J, leaving 14 bases between them. The germline V gene encodes CDR1 MNHEY and CDR2 SVGAGI. This receptor was obtained from a female donor in good health, enrolled as a control in a pregnancy study. The sequences come from CD4+ T cells from peripheral blood mononuclear cells, collected after pregnancy. The rearrangement uses TRBV6-5 and TRBJ2-7; D is perhaps TRBD1 (6 bases). CDR3 coding DNA: TGTGCCAGCCGCTCGACAGGCTCCGAGCAGTACTTC. Its protein product is CASRSTGSEQYF.